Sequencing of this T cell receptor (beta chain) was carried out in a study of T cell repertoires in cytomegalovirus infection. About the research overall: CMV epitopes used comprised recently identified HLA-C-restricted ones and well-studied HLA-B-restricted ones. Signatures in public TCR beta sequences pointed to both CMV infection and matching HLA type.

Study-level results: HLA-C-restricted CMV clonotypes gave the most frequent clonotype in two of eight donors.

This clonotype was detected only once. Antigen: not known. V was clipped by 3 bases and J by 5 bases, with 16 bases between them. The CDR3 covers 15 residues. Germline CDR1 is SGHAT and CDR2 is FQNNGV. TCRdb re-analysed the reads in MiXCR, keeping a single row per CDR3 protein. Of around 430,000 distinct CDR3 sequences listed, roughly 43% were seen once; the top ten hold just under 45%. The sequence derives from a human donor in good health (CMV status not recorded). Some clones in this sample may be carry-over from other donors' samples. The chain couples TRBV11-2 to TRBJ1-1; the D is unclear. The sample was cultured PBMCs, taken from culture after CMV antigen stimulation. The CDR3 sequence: CASSLETFLVTEAFF. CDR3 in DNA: TGTGCCAGCAGCTTGGAAACCTTCTTGGTTACTGAAGCTTTCTTT.